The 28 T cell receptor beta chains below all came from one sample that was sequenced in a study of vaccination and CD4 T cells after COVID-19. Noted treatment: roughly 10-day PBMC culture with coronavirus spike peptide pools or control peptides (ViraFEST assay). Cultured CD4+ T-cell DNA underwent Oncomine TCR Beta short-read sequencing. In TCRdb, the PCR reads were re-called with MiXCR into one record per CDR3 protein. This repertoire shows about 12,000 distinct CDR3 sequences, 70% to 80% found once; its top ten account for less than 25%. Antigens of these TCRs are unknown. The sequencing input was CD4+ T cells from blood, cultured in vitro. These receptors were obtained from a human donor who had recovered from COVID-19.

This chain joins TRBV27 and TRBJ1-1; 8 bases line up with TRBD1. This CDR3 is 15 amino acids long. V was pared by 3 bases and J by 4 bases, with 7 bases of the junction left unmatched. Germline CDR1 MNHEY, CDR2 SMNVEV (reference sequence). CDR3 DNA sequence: TGTGCCAGCAGTTTGTGGACAGGGCAGGTCACTGAAGCTTTCTTT. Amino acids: CASSLWTGQVTEAFF.

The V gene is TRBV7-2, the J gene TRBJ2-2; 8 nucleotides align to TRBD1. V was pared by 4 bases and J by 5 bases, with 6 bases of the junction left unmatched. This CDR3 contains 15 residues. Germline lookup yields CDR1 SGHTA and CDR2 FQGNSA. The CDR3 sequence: CASSSRQGMTGELFF. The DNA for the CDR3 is TGTGCCAGCAGCTCCAGACAGGGGATGACCGGGGAGCTGTTTTTT.

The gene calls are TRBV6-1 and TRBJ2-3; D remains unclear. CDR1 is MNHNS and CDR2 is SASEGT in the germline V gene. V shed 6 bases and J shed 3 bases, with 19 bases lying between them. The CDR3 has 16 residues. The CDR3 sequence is CASSRVSHQGTDTQYF. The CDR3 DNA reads TGTGCCAGCAGCCGCGTTTCGCACCAAGGTACAGATACGCAGTATTTT.

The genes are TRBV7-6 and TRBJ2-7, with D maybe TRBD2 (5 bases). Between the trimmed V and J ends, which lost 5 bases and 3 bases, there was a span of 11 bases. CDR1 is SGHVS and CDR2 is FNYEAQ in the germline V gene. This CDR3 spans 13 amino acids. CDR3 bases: TGTGCCAGCAGCGGGCGGGTAGGCTACGAGCAGTACTTC. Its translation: CASSGRVGYEQYF.

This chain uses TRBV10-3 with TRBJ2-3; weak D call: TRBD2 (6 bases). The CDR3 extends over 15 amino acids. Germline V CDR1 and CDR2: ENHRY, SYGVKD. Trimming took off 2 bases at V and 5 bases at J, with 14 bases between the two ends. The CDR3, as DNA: TGTGCCATCAGTGAGCGGGCCAGGAGGGGAGATACGCAGTATTTT. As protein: CAISERARRGDTQYF.

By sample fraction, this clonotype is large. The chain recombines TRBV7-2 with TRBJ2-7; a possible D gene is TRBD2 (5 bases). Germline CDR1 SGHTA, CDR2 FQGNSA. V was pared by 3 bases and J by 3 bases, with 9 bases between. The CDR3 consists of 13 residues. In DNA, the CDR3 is TGTGCCAGCAGCTTCGGACTGAACTACGAGCAGTACTTC. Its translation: CASSFGLNYEQYF.

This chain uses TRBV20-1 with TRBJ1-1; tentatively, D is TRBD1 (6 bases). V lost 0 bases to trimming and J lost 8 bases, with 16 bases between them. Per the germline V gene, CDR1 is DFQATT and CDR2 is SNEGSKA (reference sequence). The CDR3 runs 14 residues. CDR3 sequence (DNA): TGCAGTGCTAGAGATCGGGGGCAGGGGCCCGAAGCTTTCTTT. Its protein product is CSARDRGQGPEAFF.

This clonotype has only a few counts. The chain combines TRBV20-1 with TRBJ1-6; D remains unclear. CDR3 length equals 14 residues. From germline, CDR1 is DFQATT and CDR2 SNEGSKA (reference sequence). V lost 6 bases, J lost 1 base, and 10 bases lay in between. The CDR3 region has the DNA TGCAGTGCACCGCGGGGTTCCTATAATTCACCCCTCCACTTT. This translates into CSAPRGSYNSPLHF.

Written as DNA, the CDR3 is TGTGCCAGCAGTGCCTCCCGTTACGAGCAGTACTTC. Encoded protein: CASSASRYEQYF. This rearrangement joins TRBV2 to TRBJ2-7; D is unclear. This CDR3 comprises 12 residues. Trimming removed 4 bases at V and 4 bases at J, with 8 bases between. CDR1 is SNHLY and CDR2 is FYNNEI in the germline V gene.

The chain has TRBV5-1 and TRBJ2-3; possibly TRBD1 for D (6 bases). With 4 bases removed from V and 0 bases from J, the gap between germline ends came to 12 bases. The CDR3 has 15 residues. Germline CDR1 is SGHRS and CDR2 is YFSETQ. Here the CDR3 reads CASSTGTLSTDTQYF. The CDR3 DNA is TGCGCCAGCAGCACCGGGACACTCAGCACAGATACGCAGTATTTT.

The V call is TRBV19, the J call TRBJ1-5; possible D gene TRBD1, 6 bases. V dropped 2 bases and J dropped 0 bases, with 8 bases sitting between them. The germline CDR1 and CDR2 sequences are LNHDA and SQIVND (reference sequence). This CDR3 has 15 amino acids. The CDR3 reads CASSIRGASNQPQHF. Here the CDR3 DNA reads TGTGCCAGTAGTATACGGGGGGCTAGCAATCAGCCCCAGCATTTT.

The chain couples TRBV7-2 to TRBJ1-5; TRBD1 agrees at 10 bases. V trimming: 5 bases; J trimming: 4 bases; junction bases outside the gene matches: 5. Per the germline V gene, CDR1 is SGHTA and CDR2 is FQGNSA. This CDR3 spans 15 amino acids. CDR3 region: CASSREGQGNQPQHF. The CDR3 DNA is TGTGCCAGCAGCCGGGAGGGACAGGGGAATCAGCCCCAGCATTTT.

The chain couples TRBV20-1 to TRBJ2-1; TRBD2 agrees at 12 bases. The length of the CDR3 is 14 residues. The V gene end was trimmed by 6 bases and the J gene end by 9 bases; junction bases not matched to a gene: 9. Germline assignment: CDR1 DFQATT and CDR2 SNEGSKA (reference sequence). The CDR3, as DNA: TGCAGTGCCGCGACTAGCGGGAGCTCAGGTGAGCAGTTCTTC. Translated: CSAATSGSSGEQFF.

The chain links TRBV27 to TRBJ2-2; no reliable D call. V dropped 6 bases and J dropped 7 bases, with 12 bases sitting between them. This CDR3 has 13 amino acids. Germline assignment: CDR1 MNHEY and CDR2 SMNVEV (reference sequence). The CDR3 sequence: CASRALYRGELFF. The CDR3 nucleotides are TGTGCCAGCAGGGCGCTGTACCGCGGGGAGCTGTTTTTT.

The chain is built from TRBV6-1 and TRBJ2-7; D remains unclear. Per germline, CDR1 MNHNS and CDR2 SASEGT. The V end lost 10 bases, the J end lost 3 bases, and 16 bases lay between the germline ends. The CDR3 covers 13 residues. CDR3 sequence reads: CANPPAARYEQYF. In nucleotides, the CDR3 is TGTGCCAACCCTCCAGCAGCTCGCTACGAGCAGTACTTC.

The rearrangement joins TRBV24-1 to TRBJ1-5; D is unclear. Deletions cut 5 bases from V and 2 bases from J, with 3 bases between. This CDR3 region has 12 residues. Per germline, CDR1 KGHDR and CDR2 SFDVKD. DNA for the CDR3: TGTGCCACCAGTGCGGGCAATCAGCCCCAGCATTTT. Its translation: CATSAGNQPQHF.

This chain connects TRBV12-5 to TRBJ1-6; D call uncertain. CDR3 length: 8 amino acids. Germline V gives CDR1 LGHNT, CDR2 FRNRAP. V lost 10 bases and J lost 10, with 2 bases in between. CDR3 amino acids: CAKSPLHF. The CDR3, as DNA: TGTGCTAAGTCACCCCTCCACTTT. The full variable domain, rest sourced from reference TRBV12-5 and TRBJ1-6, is DARVTQTPRHKVTEMGQEVTMRCQPILGHNTVFWYRQTMMQGLELLAYFRNRAPLDDSGMPKDRFSAEMPDATLATLKIQPSEPRDSAVYFCAKSPLHFGNGTRLTVT.

The CDR3 region has the DNA TGTGCCAGCAGCCCCCGGGACTGGCAAGAGCCCCAGCATTTT. This sequence encodes CASSPRDWQEPQHF. The rearrangement joins TRBV7-6 to TRBJ1-5, with a weak D call TRBD1 (5 bases). The length of the CDR3 is 14 residues. V was pared by 5 bases and J by 8 bases, with 16 bases between. Germline CDR1 SGHVS, CDR2 FNYEAQ.

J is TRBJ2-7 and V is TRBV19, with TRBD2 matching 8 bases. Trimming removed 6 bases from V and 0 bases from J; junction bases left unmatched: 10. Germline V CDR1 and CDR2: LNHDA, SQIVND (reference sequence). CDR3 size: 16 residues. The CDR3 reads CASSYTLAAISYEQYF. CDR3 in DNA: TGTGCCAGTAGCTACACACTAGCGGCGATCTCCTACGAGCAGTACTTC. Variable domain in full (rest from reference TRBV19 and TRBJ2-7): DGGITQSPKYLFRKEGQNVTLSCEQNLNHDAMYWYRQDPGQGLRLIYYSQIVNDFQKGDIAEGYSVSREKKESFPLTVTSAQKNPTAFYLCASSYTLAAISYEQYFGPGTRLTVT.

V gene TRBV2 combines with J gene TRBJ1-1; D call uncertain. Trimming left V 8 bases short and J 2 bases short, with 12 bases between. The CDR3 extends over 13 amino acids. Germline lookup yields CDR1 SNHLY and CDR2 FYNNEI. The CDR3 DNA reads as TGTGCCAGCCGCGCGGAGTCTAACACTGAAGCTTTCTTT. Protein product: CASRAESNTEAFF. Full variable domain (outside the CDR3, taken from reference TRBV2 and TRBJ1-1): EPEVTQTPSHQVTQMGQEVILRCVPISNHLYFYWYRQILGQKVEFLVSFYNNEISEKSEIFDDQFSVERPDGSNFTLKIRSTKLEDSAMYFCASRAESNTEAFFGQGTRLTVV.

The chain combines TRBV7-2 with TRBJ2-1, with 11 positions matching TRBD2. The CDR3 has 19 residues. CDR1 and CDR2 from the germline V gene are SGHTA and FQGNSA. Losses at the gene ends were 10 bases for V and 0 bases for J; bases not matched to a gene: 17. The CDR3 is CATKPGGLAGGLSYNEQFF. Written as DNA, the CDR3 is TGTGCCACCAAACCTGGGGGCCTAGCGGGAGGCCTCTCCTACAATGAGCAGTTCTTC.

CDR3 bases: TGTGCCAGCTCCCTGGCGGGGACGGTCTCCTACGAGCAGTACTTC. Translated, it gives CASSLAGTVSYEQYF. V is TRBV27 and J is TRBJ2-7; D is perhaps TRBD2 (6 bases). This CDR3 comprises 15 residues. Germline assignment: CDR1 MNHEY and CDR2 SMNVEV (reference sequence). V lost 8 bases to trimming and J lost 0 bases, with 17 bases between them.

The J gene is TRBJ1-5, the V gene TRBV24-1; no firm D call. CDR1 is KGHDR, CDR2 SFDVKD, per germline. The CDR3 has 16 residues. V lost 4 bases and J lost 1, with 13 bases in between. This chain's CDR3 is CATSDPRTGSNQPQHF. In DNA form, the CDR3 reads TGTGCCACCAGTGACCCCCGGACTGGGAGCAATCAGCCCCAGCATTTT.

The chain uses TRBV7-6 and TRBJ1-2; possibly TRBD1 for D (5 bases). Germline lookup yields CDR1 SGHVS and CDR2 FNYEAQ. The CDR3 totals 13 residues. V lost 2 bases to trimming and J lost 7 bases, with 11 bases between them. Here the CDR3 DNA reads TGTGCCAGCAGCTTAAGGCAGGGCCTTGGCTACACCTTC. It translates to CASSLRQGLGYTF.

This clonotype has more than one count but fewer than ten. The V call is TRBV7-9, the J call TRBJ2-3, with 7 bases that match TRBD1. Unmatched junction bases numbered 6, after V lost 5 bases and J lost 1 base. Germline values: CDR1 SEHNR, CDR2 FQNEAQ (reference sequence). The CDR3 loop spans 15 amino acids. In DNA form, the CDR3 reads TGTGCCAGCAGCCCGAAGGGGGCCGGCACAGATACGCAGTATTTT. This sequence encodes CASSPKGAGTDTQYF.

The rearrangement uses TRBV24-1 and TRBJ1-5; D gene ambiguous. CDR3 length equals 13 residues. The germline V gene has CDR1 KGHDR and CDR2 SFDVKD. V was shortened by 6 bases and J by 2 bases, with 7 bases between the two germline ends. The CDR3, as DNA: TGTGCCACCAGTCGGGAGGGCAATCAGCCCCAGCATTTT. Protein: CATSREGNQPQHF.

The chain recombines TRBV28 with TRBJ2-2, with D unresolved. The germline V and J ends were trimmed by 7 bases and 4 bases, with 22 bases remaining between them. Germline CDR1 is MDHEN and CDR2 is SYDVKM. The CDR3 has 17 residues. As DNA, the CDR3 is TGTGCCAGCAACCCTTCTGGAGCGACACCTATCACCGGGGAGCTGTTTTTT. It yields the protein CASNPSGATPITGELFF.

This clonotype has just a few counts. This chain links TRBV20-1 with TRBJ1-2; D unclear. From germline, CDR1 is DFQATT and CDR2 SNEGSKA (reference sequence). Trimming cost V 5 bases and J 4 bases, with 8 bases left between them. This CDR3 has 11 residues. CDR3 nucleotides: TGCAGTGCTTTGGACGGCTATGGCTACACCTTC. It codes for CSALDGYGYTF.